The 15 T cell receptor beta chains presented below share a single source sample, sequenced in a study of cytomegalovirus exposure and HLA in healthy donors. The PCR used 60 Vbeta and 13 Jbeta primers. The assay was immunoSEQ multiplex PCR, and TCRdb's table has in-frame clones only and misses some. Among 110,000 to 150,000 clones listed, around three quarters were seen once. The specimen was PBMCs. Receptors were obtained from a man aged 40-50 years in good health and CMV-seropositive.

J is TRBJ2-7 and V is TRBV19; 7 nucleotides line up with TRBD1. V dropped 1 base and J dropped 3; count of bases not matched to a gene: 6. The CDR3 has 15 residues. Germline V gene data show CDR1 as LNHDA and CDR2 as SQIVND (reference sequence). CDR3 residues: CASSIGGGSSYEQYF. CDR3 DNA: TGTGCCAGTAGTATAGGAGGGGGCTCAAGCTACGAGCAGTACTTC.

This clone was seen only a few times. The V and J genes are TRBV9 and TRBJ2-5; TRBD1 agrees at 7 bases. Germline CDR1 and CDR2: SGDLS and YYNGEE. This CDR3 is 14 amino acids long. Losses at the gene ends were 4 bases for V and 3 bases for J; bases not matched to a gene: 6. The CDR3 coding sequence is TGTGCCAGCAGCCGGGCGCAGGGGGAAGAGACCCAGTACTTC. Its protein product is CASSRAQGEETQYF.

This rearrangement joins TRBV9 to TRBJ2-1; 11 nucleotides line up with TRBD2. J lost 7 bases, V lost 4 bases, and 7 bases had no gene match. This CDR3 is built from 15 residues. Germline V gene data show CDR1 as SGDLS and CDR2 as YYNGEE. As DNA, the CDR3 is TGTGCCAGCAGCCCTCGACTAGCGGGGTTTAATGAGCAGTTCTTC. Translating it yields CASSPRLAGFNEQFF.

V usage is TRBV13 and J usage is TRBJ2-3, with TRBD2 matching over 9 bases. Trimming at V came to 2 bases and at J to 0 bases, leaving 6 bases not matched to a gene. This CDR3 has 17 amino acids. The V gene's germline CDR1 is PRHDT and CDR2 FYEKMQ (reference sequence). The CDR3: CASSLWGLAGSTDTQYF. Here the CDR3 DNA reads TGTGCCAGCAGCTTATGGGGGCTAGCGGGAAGCACAGATACGCAGTATTTT.

The V gene is TRBV10-1, the J gene TRBJ2-7; D may be TRBD2 (7 bases). Germline V gives CDR1 WNHNN, CDR2 SYGVQD (reference sequence). Trimming shortened V by 9 bases and J by 7 bases, and 10 bases separated the two germline ends. The CDR3 length is 10 residues. The DNA of the CDR3 is TGCGCCAGACAGGGAGGGGAGCAGTACTTC. Its protein product is CARQGGEQYF.

The chain is built from TRBV7-8 and TRBJ1-5; tentative D call: TRBD1 (6 bases). The CDR3 loop spans 15 amino acids. Deletions cut 1 base from V and 6 bases from J, with 13 bases between. Germline V gene data show CDR1 as SGHVS and CDR2 as FQNEAQ. CDR3 DNA: TGTGCCAGCAGCTTAGGCCCAGGGGATCGTCAGCCCCAGCATTTT. Translation: CASSLGPGDRQPQHF. The full variable domain, its missing parts supplied by reference TRBV7-8 and TRBJ1-5, is GAGVSQSPRYKVAKRGQDVALRCDPISGHVSLFWYQQALGQGPEFLTYFQNEAQLDKSGLPSDRFFAERPEGSVSTLKIQRTQQEDSAVYLCASSLGPGDRQPQHFGDGTRLSIL.

The rearrangement joins TRBV11-3 to TRBJ1-3; tentative D call: TRBD1 (5 bases). The CDR3 length is 15 residues. CDR1 is SGHNT, CDR2 YENEEA, per germline. The V end was cut by 6 bases, the J end by 2 bases, with 14 bases between. The CDR3 DNA reads TGTGCCAGCAGTCCGGACACCTGGACTGGAAACACCATATATTTT. It yields the protein CASSPDTWTGNTIYF.

The V and J genes are TRBV10-3 and TRBJ2-7; 7 nucleotides line up with TRBD1. Germline V gene sequence: CDR1 ENHRY, CDR2 SYGVKD. The CDR3 contains 15 residues. With V trimmed by 4 bases and J by 0 bases, 6 bases remained unmatched. Here the CDR3 reads CAISGPDRSSYEQYF. CDR3 DNA: TGTGCCATCAGTGGGCCGGACAGGAGCTCCTACGAGCAGTACTTC.

This chain joins TRBV14 and TRBJ1-1; 8 bases match TRBD1. This CDR3 spans 14 amino acids. Per the germline V gene, CDR1 is SGHDN and CDR2 is FVKESK. V shed 4 bases and J 1 base; nucleotides not matched to a gene: 2. CDR3 region: CASSPDRANTEAFF. CDR3 coding DNA: TGTGCCAGCAGCCCGGACAGGGCGAACACTGAAGCTTTCTTT.

The V call is TRBV2, the J call TRBJ2-3, with 9 bases fitting TRBD2. The CDR3 contains 17 residues. With 8 bases clipped from V and 0 bases from J, the junction kept 12 bases outside the gene matches. Per the germline V gene, CDR1 is SNHLY and CDR2 is FYNNEI. The CDR3 DNA follows: TGTGCCAGCTCGTACTACGCGGGAGGGCCAAGCACAGATACGCAGTATTTT. Residues: CASSYYAGGPSTDTQYF.

This chain links TRBV6-1 with TRBJ1-2, with a possible D match to TRBD1 (6 bases). The CDR3 covers 16 residues. CDR1 is MNHNS and CDR2 is SASEGT in the germline V gene. V lost 0 bases, J lost 2 bases, and 13 bases lay in between. CDR3 in amino acids: CASSEAWMGANYGYTF. In DNA, the CDR3 is TGTGCCAGCAGTGAAGCCTGGATGGGGGCGAACTATGGCTACACCTTC.

DNA for the CDR3: TGTGCCATCGACAGGGGGAACTATGGCTACACCTTC. Residues: CAIDRGNYGYTF. The chain couples TRBV10-3 to TRBJ1-2, with 9 bases fitting TRBD1. The germline CDR1 and CDR2 sequences are ENHRY and SYGVKD. The V segment lost 8 bases and the J segment 2 bases; nucleotides outside the gene matches: 0. This CDR3 spans 12 amino acids.

V gene TRBV7-9 combines with J gene TRBJ1-3, with D maybe TRBD1 (6 bases). The CDR3 is made up of 16 amino acids. V lost 4 bases and J 4 bases, leaving 17 bases between the germline ends. CDR1 is SEHNR, CDR2 FQNEAQ, per germline (reference sequence). This CDR3 reads CASSSPNGQSGNTIYF. The CDR3 nucleotides are TGTGCCAGCAGCTCTCCCAACGGACAGAGCGGAAACACCATATATTTT.

The table lists this clone with a count of one. V is TRBV4-3 and J is TRBJ1-2; 8 bases are a match to TRBD1. J was trimmed by 1 base and V by 1 base; bases with no gene match: 8. Germline CDR1 reads LGHNA; CDR2 reads YSLEER. This CDR3 spans 17 amino acids. The CDR3 loop is CASSQGGIGTGNYGYTF. In DNA, the CDR3 is TGCGCCAGCAGCCAAGGTGGTATCGGGACAGGTAACTATGGCTACACCTTC.

The chain joins TRBV9 to TRBJ2-1; 7 bases match TRBD2. Germline CDR1 reads SGDLS; CDR2 reads YYNGEE. The CDR3 contains 16 residues. Trimming cost V 4 bases and J 6 bases; bases outside gene matches: 13. The CDR3 coding sequence is TGTGCCAGCAGCCTAATAGCGGGTTCATTGTTCAATGAGCAGTTCTTC. This sequence encodes CASSLIAGSLFNEQFF.